This T cell receptor (beta chain) was observed in a study of cytomegalovirus exposure and HLA in healthy donors (dated by TCRdb to the late 2010s). With regard to the full study: An earlier analysis of around 600 of the donors reported more than 250 Gb of sequence data and 100 million to 130 million unique TCR beta sequences from roughly 180 million T cells. Typing coverage varied by locus: about 629-640 donors for A, B, C, DRB1 and DQB1; roughly 510 for DQA1; some 610 for DPA1; approximately 450 for DPB1. Rather than drawing on any new phenotypic data, the later analysis identified candidate immune exposures from TCR beta sequences and the way those sequences occurred across donors. The study aimed to test whether cataloging public T cell receptors could reveal signatures of past pathogen exposure. To predict cytomegalovirus infection status, the study combined high-throughput TCR immunosequencing, statistical association of individual TCRs with disease status, and machine learning. The study profiled the T cell repertoires of some 610 subjects by immunosequencing and related them to cytomegalovirus serostatus. In an earlier analysis of roughly 540 of the donors, high-throughput TCR beta sequencing was used to judge whether each TCR beta V gene segment behaved as functional or pseudogenic. Genome-wide SNP genotypes for about 65% of the roughly 700 donors were used in a later genetic analysis, which treated that subset as a discovery cohort. HLA typing covered class I and class II loci at four-digit resolution. Several DR-DQ haplotypes were handled as single units for association and clustering, since linkage in the cohort was strong. Of the 350 to 450 genotyped donors, 81% were placed in the genetic ancestry cluster associated with self-reported Caucasian donors. Across roughly 420 genotyped donors of the cohort, an average of about 200,000 unique TCR beta nucleotide sequences per donor were sequenced, and 15% to 20% of those sequences were non-productive. In addition to the first cohort of around 670 subjects, a separate validation cohort of approximately 130 different subjects was used. In a later analysis, previously published TCR beta repertoires from 666 donors were re-analyzed and high-resolution HLA genotyping was added so that TCR occurrence patterns could be studied. Donor age, sex, ethnicity and CMV serostatus were collected together with the repertoire data. Around 300 gigabases of sequencing data and 70 million to 85 million unique TCR sequences were included in an early release covering around 600 HLA-typed donors. All discovery cohort repertoires had been generated using a single sequencing platform.

As concerns this clone: No antigen is known for it. It has no much larger one-base neighbor in the sample; base qualities were not kept.

The cohort was made up of roughly 670 healthy bone marrow donors. At the time of sampling, all cohort members were nominally healthy, though unrecorded immune exposures were likely present. The donor was CMV seropositive and was included in the group of 250 to 300 seropositive cohort members. Each donor provided a peripheral blood sample, and peripheral blood mononuclear cells were used for TCR beta sequencing. Genomic DNA extraction from the blood cell samples was performed with the Qiagen DNeasy Blood Extraction Kit. Counted from cysteine to phenylalanine, this CDR3 has 13 amino acids. CDR3 DNA is the only sequence kept; it has 39 bases, read in frame from the first base. Taken from the germline V gene, the CDR1 and CDR2 loops are MNHNS and SASEGT. V gives up 3 bases and J gives up 4 bases, and the segment between their germline ends measures 7 bases. What the study reported, not specific to this receptor: In vitro tests confirmed that three of the cytomegalovirus-associated TCR beta chains recognize cytomegalovirus antigens. In this cohort, only TCR beta chains were sequenced, and detectable features were limited by the absence of alpha or paired-chain data. Seventeen rarely observed V segments, including chromosome 9 orphons, were excluded from the earlier analysis of approximately 500 of the donors because counts were too low. A group of highly shared sequence variants was considered likely to be a technical artifact of the sequencing pipeline. In an earlier analysis of approximately 590 of the donors, most TCR beta V segments appeared in productive rearrangements about 87% or about 30% of the time, broadly matching IMGT annotations. Compared with the approximately 670-donor mean, donors in an Asian-associated ancestry cluster had fewer N-insertions in productive TCRs, according to a later genetic analysis. Compared with equally common non-associated chains, HLA-associated TCR beta chains in a later analysis were more clonally expanded and had lower generation probabilities. The classifier was reported to diagnose cytomegalovirus status with high specificity and sensitivity in both the original cohort and the validation cohort. Correlated functional status among segregating V segments might be attributable to linkage disequilibrium, but an unknown experimental factor could not be ruled out. Some IMGT-functional V segments, including TRBV6-2 and TRBV6-3, could not be distinguished by the 87-base-pair reads and were therefore excluded. Several of the top co-occurrence clusters appeared to be linked to parvovirus B19, influenza, CMV and Epstein-Barr virus, according to a later analysis. In a later analysis, the rate of TCR association differed among HLA loci, with DRB1 alleles having the most associated TCRs and HLA-C alleles having the fewest. A later genetic analysis associated a missense DCLRE1C variant with V-gene and J-gene trimming of TCR beta chains, and an independent cohort replicated the association. For the cohort, immune exposure information was limited to CMV serostatus. Roughly uniform sequencing depth across donors was assumed in presence/absence analyses, although this assumption may not hold. At a false discovery rate of 0.05, a later analysis linked 16,000 or so TCR beta sequences to specific HLA alleles. Because HLA typing was missing for some donors at each locus, association tests included only the typed subset. A further reported finding was that TCR beta sequences accurately predicted the HLA-A and HLA-B alleles for most subjects in the first cohort. Across donors, most TCR sequences were observed very rarely, whereas some public TCRs were present in many individuals. In a later analysis, most CMV-associated TCR beta chains were found to appear HLA-restricted, with HLA associations seemingly driven largely by CMV exposure. It was suggested by the authors that the approach could potentially be generalized to other disease states and immunological phenotypes. The study gave a list of about 160 TCR beta chains associated with cytomegalovirus. When HLA alleles, especially DR and DQ, strongly co-occurred, TCR associations were difficult to assign to individual alleles.

Receptor amplification or capture employed the immunoSEQ multiplex PCR assay. For the multiplex PCR, a mixture combining 60 forward primers for TCR Vbeta segments and 13 reverse primers for TCR Jbeta segments was used. The CDR3 region of rearranged TCR beta genes was amplified from genomic DNA by a multiplex PCR assay. Amplified TCR beta libraries were sequenced as 87-base-pair reads on the Illumina HiSeq System. Regarding the original processing steps: In a later analysis, 80 million or so unique TCR beta chains were counted across the 690 or so repertoires, and approximately 9.9 million of these chains were shared by at least two donors. A nearest-neighbor algorithm error-corrected the raw reads and collapsed the reads into unique sequences, merging closely related sequences to remove PCR and sequencing errors. To assign V, D and J gene segments, CDR3 sequences were aligned to IMGT reference sequences. Each retained sequence needed at least a six-nucleotide match to both a V gene segment and a J gene segment. A rearrangement was called productive if the CDR3 had no stop codons and remained in frame with V and J, and every other rearrangement was called non-productive. CDR3 was defined by IMGT convention, running from the second conserved V-encoded cysteine to the conserved J-encoded phenylalanine. In an earlier analysis of 587 of the donors, sequences lacking an unambiguous match to a single V gene segment were excluded. An earlier analysis of approximately 590 of the donors classified V segments as functional when productive rearrangements were above 56.7% and as segregating when the standard deviation between donors was above 5%. A statistical classification framework was built to diagnose cytomegalovirus status from the catalog of TCR beta chain sequences. In a later analysis, TCR nucleotide sequences were compared against IMGT/GENE-DB human TR gene sequences so that V and J genes could be assigned. A later analysis assigned CDR3 sequences and most-parsimonious VDJ recombination scenarios with the TCRdist pipeline. In a later analysis, every TCR beta chain was defined by the combination of its CDR3 amino acid sequence and its V-gene family, and reads without a unique V-gene family were dropped. In a later analysis, nearly 600 highly shared, low-generation-probability nucleotide sequences were removed to address suspected cross-contamination and a sequencing artifact. A later analysis calculated a clonal expansion index for each public chain from normalized within-repertoire ranks of inferred template counts. In a later analysis, generation probabilities were computed with a VDJ recombination model fitted to out-of-frame rearrangements, and the resulting probabilities were checked against IGoR. Hypergeometric tests were used in a later analysis to score TCR-TCR, TCR-HLA and TCR-CMV co-occurrence, with a repertoire-size bias correction applied to the TCR pairs. A later analysis estimated false discovery rates by permuting HLA or CMV assignments 20 times. In a later analysis, co-occurring TCRs were grouped with DBSCAN, and TCRdist sequence similarity was added when clustering was performed within HLA-allele-positive subsets. For co-occurrence clustering, repertoires with fewer than 30,000 or more than 120,000 public chains were excluded, along with a handful of repertoires with anomalous nucleotide sharing. TCRdb took over this immuneACCESS table, retaining in-frame rearrangements with V and J assigned. Such tables are incomplete; in checked studies, under half of the missing clones stem from an unresolved V gene, and the remainder is unexplained. V and J calls and clone size come straight from that table; D and trimming were deduced from the DNA. The sample table lists 130,000 to 150,000 clones, 82% of them with a count of one. Around 6.1% of the sample goes to the ten largest clones.

The receptor chain draws on TRBV6-1 and TRBJ1-5, with the D gene uncertain. Material: PBMCs. The source is a man aged 25 to 40 in good health and CMV-seropositive. The nucleotide sequence reads TGTGCCAGCAGTGAGCGGGGAAATCAGCCCCAGCATTTT. Its coded protein is CASSERGNQPQHF.